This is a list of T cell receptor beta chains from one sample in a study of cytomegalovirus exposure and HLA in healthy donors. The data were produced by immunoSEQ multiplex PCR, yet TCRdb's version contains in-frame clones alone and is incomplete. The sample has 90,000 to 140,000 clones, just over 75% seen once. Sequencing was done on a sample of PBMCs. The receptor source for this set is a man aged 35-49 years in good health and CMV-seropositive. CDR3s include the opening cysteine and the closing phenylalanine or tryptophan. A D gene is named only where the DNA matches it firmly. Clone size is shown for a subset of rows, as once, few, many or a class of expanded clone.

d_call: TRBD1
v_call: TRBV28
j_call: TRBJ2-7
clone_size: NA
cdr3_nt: TGTGCCAGCAGTTTAATCGCCGGGACAGGGCAGTACGAGCAGTACTTC
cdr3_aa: CASSLIAGTGQYEQYF

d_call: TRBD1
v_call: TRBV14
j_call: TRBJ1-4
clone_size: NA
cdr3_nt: TGTGCCAGCAGCCTAGTCCCAGGGGGAGCTAATGAAAAACTGTTTTTT
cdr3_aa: CASSLVPGGANEKLFF

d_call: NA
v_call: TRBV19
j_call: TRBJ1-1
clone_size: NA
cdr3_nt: TGTGCCAGTAGTATGAAGGCTCCGGGGGCTGAAGCTTTCTTT
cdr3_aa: CASSMKAPGAEAFF

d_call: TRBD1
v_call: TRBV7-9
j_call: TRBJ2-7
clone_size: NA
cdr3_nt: TGTGCCAGCAGCTTAGGGGACAGGGTCTACGAGCAGTACTTC
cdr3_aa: CASSLGDRVYEQYF

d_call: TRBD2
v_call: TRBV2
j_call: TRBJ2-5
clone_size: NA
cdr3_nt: TGTGCCAGCAGTCCGGGACTAGCGGAAGAGACCCAGTACTTC
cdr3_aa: CASSPGLAEETQYF

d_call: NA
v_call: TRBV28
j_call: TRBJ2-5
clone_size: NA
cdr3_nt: TGTGCCAGCGCCACGCCCGCAGGAGGCGGAAAAAGAGAGACCCAGTACTTC
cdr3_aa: CASATPAGGGKRETQYF

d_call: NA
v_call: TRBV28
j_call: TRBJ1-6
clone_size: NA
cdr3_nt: TGTGCCAGCAGCCCGGAGTCCGGGTTGGTCCCCCTCCACTTT
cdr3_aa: CASSPESGLVPLHF

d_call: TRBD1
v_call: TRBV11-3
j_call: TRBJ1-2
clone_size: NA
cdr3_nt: TGTGCCAGCAGCTCAAAAGGGGGCAGGGAGATCAAGGGCTACACCTTC
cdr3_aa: CASSSKGGREIKGYTF

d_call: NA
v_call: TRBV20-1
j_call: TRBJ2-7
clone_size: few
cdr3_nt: TGCAGTGCTCCCGGGGATGACGAGCAGTACTTC
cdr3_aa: CSAPGDDEQYF

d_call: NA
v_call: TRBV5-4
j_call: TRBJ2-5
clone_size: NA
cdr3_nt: TGTGCCAGCAGACCGACTCAGAAAGAGACCCAGTACTTC
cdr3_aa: CASRPTQKETQYF

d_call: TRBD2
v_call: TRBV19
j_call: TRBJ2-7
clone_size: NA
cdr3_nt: TGTGCCAGTAGTGCCTCATCCGGTGGAAGCGGGACCGAGCAGTACTTC
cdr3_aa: CASSASSGGSGTEQYF

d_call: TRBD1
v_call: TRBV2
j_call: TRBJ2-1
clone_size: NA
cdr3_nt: TGTGCCGGCAGTGTGAGGGACAGCCGATTAGGCGATGAGCAGTTCTTC
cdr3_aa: CAGSVRDSRLGDEQFF

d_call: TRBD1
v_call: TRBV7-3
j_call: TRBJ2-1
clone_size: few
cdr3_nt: TGTGCCAGCAGCCAATCGACAGGGCTCAGCTCCTACAATGAGCAGTTCTTC
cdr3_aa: CASSQSTGLSSYNEQFF

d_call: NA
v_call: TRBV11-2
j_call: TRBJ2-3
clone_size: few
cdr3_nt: TGTGCCAGCAGCTTAGTTCTAGCAGGAGATACGCAGTATTTT
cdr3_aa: CASSLVLAGDTQYF

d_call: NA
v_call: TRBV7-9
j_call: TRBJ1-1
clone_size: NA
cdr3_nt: TGTGCCAGCAGCTTAGTGATGGGACTCAGGGACACTGAAGCTTTCTTT
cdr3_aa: CASSLVMGLRDTEAFF

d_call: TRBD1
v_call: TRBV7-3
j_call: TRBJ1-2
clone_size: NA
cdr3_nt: TGTGCCAGCAGCTCCGAGGGACAGGTTTATCCCGCCTATGGCTACACCTTC
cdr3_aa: CASSSEGQVYPAYGYTF

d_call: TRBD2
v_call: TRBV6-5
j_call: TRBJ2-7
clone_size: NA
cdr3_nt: TGTGCCAGCAGTGGAGCGGGAGGTTACGAGCAGTACTTC
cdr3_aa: CASSGAGGYEQYF

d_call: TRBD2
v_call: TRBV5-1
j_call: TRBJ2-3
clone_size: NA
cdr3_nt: TGCGCCAGCAGCTCCGGACTAGCGGGAGGCACAGATACGCAGTATTTT
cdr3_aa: CASSSGLAGGTDTQYF

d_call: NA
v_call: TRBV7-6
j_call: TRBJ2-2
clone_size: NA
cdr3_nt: TGTGCCAGCAGTCCGGCGGGGTCAATCACCGGGGAGCTGTTTTTT
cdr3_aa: CASSPAGSITGELFF

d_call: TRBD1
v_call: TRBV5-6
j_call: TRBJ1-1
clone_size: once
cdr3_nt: TGTGCCAGCAGCTTACAGGGGAGAGGGCCTGAAGCTTTCTTT
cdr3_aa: CASSLQGRGPEAFF

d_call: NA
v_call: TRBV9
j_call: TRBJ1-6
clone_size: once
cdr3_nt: TGTGCCAGCAGCGTGACGGAGACAGGAAATTCACCCCTCCACTTT
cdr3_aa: CASSVTETGNSPLHF

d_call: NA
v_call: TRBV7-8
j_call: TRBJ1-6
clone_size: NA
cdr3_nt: TGTGCCAGCAGCTTAGAAGTTTACCACGGTTCACCCCTCCACTTT
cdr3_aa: CASSLEVYHGSPLHF

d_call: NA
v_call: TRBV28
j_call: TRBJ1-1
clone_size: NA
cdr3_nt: TGTGCCAGCAGTCCTCTTTTGAACACTGAAGCTTTCTTT
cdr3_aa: CASSPLLNTEAFF

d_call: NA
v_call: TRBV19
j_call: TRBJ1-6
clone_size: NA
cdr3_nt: TGTGCCAGTAGTACAGGCAGTTCACCCCTCCACTTT
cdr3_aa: CASSTGSSPLHF

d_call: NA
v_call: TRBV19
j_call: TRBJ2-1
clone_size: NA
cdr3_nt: TGTGCCAGTAGTACGAGGGGGGGTTTGGAGTACAATGAGCAGTTCTTC
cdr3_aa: CASSTRGGLEYNEQFF

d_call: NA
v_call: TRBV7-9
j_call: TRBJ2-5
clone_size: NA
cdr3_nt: TGTGCCAGCAGCTTAAGGGGGTCGCAGTACTTC
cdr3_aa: CASSLRGSQYF

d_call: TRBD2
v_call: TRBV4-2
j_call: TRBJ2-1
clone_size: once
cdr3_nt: TGTGCCAGCAGCCACGCGGGGGGGACCTACAATGAGCAGTTCTTC
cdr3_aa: CASSHAGGTYNEQFF

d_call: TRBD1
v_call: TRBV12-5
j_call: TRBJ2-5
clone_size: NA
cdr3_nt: TGTGCTAGTGGTTTTCGACTTCCGGGACAGCCTCAAGAGACCCAGTACTTC
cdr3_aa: CASGFRLPGQPQETQYF

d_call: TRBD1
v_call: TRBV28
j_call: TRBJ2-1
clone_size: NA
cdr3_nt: TGTGCCAGCAGTTTAGCGCAGGGGGCGGGGTTCTTC
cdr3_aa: CASSLAQGAGFF

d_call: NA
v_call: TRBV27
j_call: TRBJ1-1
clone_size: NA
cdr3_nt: TGTGCCAGCAGTCGAATAGGGGTTAACACTGAAGCTTTCTTT
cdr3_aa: CASSRIGVNTEAFF

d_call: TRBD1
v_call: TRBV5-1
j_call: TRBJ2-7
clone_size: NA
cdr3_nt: TGCGCCAGCAGCTCCTCCGGGACAGGGTCCGAGCAGTACTTC
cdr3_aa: CASSSSGTGSEQYF

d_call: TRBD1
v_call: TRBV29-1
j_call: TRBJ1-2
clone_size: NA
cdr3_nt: TGCAGCGTTTCTACGTTGGGACAGACGCGATTCTATGGCTACACCTTC
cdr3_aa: CSVSTLGQTRFYGYTF

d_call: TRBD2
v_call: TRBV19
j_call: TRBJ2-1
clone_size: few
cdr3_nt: TGTGCCAGTAGTGCCCGGCTGGGCGGGAGTTACAATGAGCAGTTCTTC
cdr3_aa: CASSARLGGSYNEQFF

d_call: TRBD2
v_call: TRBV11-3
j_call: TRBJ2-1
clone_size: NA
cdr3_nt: TGTGCCAGCAGCTCCGGACTAGCGGGAGGAGCGGGGTTCTTC
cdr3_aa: CASSSGLAGGAGFF

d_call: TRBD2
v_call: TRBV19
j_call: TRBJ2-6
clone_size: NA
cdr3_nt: TGTGCCAGTAGCGGGGGGGGGTCCTCGCCTTCTGGGGCCAACGTCCTGACTTTC
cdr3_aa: CASSGGGSSPSGANVLTF

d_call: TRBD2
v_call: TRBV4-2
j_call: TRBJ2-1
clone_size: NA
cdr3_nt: TGTGCCAGCAGCCAAGCGTCTAGCGGGGATGAGCAGTTCTTC
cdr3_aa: CASSQASSGDEQFF

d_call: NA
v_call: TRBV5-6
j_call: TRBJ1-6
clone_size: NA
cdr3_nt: TGTGCCAGCAGCTTGACGGGGGATGGACCCCTCCACTTT
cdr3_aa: CASSLTGDGPLHF

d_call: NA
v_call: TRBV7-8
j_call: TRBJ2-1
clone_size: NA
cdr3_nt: TGTGCCAGCAGCTTAACCAGCAATGAGCAGTTCTTC
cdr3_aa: CASSLTSNEQFF

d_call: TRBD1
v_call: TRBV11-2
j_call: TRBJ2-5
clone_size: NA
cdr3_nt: TGTGCCAGCAGCTTTCCGGGACAGGGGGCGCGGGAGACCCAGTACTTC
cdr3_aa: CASSFPGQGARETQYF

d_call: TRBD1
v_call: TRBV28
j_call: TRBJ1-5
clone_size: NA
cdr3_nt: TGTGCCAGCAGTCATCGGACAGGGGTCAATCAGCCCCAGCATTTT
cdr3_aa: CASSHRTGVNQPQHF

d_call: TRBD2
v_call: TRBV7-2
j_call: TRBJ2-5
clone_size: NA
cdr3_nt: TGTGCCAGCAGCTTAAGGGCTAGCGGGGTTAAAGAAACCCAGTACTTC
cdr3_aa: CASSLRASGVKETQYF

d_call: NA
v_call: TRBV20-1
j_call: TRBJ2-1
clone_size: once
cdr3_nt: TGCAGTGCTGCGGAGACCAATGAGCAGTTCTTC
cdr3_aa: CSAAETNEQFF

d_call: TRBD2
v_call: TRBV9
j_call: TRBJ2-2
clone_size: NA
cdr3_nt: TGTGCCAGCAGCGGACCCGGGACTAGCGGGAGGGCCTCCTCCGGGGAGCTGTTTTTT
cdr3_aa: CASSGPGTSGRASSGELFF

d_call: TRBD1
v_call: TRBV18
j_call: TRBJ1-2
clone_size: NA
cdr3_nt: TGTGCCAGCTCAGAGGACAGGGTTTACACCTTC
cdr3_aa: CASSEDRVYTF

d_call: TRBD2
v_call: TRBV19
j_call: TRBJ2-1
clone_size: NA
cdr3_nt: TGTGCCAGTAGCCCGTTTTCGGGCGGGAGCTCCTACAATGAGCAGTTCTTC
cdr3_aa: CASSPFSGGSSYNEQFF

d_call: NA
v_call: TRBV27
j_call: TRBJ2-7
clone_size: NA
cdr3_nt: TGTGCCGCGGGGGCCACCTACGAGCAGTACTTC
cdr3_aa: CAAGATYEQYF

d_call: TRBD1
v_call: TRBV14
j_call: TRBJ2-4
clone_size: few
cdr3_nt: TGTGCCAGCAGCCAAGGAGCCACAGGGGGCCCGGACATTCAGTACTTC
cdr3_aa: CASSQGATGGPDIQYF

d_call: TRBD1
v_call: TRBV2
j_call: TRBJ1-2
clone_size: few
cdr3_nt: TGTGCCAGCAGGAGGGACAGAAAGGACTATGGCTACACCTTC
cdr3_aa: CASRRDRKDYGYTF

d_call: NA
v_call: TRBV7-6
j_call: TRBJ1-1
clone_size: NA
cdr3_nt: TGTGCCAGCAGCTTAGGACAGATGAACACTGAAGCTTTCTTT
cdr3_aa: CASSLGQMNTEAFF

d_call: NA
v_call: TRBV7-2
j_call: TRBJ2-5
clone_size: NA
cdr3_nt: TGTGCCAGCAGCTTAGGGAGGGTAGGGACCCAGTACTTC
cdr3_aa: CASSLGRVGTQYF

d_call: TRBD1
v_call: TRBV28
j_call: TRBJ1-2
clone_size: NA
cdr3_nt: TGTGCCAGCAGTTTCGAAGGGGGCAGGAGGGGCTACACCTTC
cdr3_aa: CASSFEGGRRGYTF

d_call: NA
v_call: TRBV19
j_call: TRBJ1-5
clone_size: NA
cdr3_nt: TGTGCCAGTAGGGGGGGGTGGGGAATCAATCAGCCCCAGCATTTT
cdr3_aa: CASRGGWGINQPQHF

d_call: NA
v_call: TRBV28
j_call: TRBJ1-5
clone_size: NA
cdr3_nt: TGTGCCAAGGGGATTTATAGCAATCAGCCCCAGCATTTT
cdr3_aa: CAKGIYSNQPQHF

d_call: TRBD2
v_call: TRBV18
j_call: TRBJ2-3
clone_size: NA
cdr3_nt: TGTGCCAGCTCAGTTCTAGCGGGAGCAACAGATACGCAGTATTTT
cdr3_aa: CASSVLAGATDTQYF

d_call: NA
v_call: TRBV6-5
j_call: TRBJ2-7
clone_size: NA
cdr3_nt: TGTGCCAGCAGTGAAGGAGGGCCACCCTACGAGCAGTACTTC
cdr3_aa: CASSEGGPPYEQYF

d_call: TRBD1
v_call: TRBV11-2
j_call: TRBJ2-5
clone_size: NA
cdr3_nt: TGTGCCAGCAGCTTAGTAGCATGGGACAGGGAAGAGACCCAGTACTTC
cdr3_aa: CASSLVAWDREETQYF

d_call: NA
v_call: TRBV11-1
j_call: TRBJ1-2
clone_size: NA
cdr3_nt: TGTGCCAGCAGCTTAGCGCGGGGGCCCTTCTATGGCTACACCTTC
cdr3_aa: CASSLARGPFYGYTF

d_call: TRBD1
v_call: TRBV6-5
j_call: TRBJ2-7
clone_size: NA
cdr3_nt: TGTGCCAGCAGTCGGACAGGGGGCGAATACGGGCAGTACTTC
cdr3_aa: CASSRTGGEYGQYF

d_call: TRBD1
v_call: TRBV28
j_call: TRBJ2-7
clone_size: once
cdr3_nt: TGTGCCAGCAGTTTAAGAGACAGGGAGTTTTACGAGCAGTACTTC
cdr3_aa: CASSLRDREFYEQYF